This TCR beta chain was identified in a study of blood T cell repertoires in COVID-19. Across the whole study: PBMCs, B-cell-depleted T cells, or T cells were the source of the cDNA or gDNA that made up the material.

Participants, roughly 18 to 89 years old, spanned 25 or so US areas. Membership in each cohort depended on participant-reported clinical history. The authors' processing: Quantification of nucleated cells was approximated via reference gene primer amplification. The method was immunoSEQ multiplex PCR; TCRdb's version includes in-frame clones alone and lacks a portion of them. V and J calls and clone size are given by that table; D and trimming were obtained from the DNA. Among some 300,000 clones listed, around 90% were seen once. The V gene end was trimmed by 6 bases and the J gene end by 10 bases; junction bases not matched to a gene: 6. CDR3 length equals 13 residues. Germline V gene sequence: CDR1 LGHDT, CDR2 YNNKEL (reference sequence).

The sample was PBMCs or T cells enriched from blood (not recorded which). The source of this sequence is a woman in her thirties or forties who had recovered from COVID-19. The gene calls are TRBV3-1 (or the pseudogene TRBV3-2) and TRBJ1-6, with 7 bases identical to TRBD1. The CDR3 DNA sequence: TGTGCCAGCAGTCATACAGGGGACTCACCCCTCCACTTT. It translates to CASSHTGDSPLHF.